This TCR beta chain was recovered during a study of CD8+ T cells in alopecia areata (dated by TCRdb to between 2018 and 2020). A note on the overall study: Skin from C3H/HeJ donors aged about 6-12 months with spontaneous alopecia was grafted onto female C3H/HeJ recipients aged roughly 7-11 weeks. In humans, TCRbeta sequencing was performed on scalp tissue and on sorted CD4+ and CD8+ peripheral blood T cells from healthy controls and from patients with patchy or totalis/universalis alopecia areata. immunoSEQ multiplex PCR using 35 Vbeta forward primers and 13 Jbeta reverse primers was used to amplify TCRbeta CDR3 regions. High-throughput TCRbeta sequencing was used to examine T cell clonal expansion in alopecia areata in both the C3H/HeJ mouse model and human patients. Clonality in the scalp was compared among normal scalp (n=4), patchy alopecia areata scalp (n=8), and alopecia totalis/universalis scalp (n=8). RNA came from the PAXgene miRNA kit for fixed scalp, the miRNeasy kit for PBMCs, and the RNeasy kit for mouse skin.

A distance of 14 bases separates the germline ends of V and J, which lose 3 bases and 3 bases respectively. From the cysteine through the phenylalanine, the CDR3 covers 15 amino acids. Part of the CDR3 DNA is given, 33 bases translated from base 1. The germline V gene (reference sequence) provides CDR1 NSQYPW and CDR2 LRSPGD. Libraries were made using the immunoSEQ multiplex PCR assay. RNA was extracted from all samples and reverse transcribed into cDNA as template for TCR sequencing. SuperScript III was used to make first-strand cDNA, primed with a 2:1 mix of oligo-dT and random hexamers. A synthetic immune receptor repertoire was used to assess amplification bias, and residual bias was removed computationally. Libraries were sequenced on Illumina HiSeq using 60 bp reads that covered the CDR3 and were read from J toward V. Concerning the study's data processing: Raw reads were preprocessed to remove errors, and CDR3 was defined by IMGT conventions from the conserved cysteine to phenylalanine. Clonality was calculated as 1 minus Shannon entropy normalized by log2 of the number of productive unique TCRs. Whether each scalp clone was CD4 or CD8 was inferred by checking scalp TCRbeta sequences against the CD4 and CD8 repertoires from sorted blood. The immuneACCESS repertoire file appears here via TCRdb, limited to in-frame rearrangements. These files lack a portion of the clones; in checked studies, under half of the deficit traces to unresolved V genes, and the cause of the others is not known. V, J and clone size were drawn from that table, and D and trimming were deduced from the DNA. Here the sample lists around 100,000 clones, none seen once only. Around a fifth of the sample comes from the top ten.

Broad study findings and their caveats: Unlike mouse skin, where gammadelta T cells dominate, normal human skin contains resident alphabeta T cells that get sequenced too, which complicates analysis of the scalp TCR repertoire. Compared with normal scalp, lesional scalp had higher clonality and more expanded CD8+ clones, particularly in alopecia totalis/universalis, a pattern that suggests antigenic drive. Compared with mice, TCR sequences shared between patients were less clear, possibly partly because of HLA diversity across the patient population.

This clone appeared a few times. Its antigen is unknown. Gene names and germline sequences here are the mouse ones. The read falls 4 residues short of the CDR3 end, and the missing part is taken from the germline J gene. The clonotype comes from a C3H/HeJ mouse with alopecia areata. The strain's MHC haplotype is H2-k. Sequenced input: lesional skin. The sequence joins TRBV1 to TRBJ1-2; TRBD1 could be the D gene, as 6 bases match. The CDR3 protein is CTCSAGGARDSDYTF. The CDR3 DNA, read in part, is TGCACCTGCAGTGCGGGGGGGGCGCGGGACTCC.